One sample yielded the 17 T cell receptor beta chains listed below, sequenced in a study of CD8+ T cells in alopecia areata. RNA was extracted and reverse transcribed into cDNA as the sequencing template. Clones were read by immunoSEQ multiplex PCR, and TCRdb kept only the in-frame ones, dropping some. The top ten hold roughly 12% of the sample, which has 150,000 to 200,000 clones, roughly 61% seen once. Treatment defined: oral pan-JAK inhibitor, 5-10 mg twice daily. The sequences come from CD8+ T cells sorted from blood, collected at week 24, from a patient treated with tofacitinib. These receptors all come from a human donor with alopecia areata.

In this sample, this clone turned up a few times. As DNA, the CDR3 is TGTGCCTGGAGCCCAGACCTTAGCAATCAGCCCCAGCATTTT. Amino acids: CAWSPDLSNQPQHF. This chain connects TRBV30 to TRBJ1-5; no clear D. The CDR3 has 14 residues. The V gene lost 3 bases and the J gene lost 0 bases, with 9 bases spanning the gap. Looked up from germline, CDR1 is GTSNPN and CDR2 is SVGIG (reference sequence). Supplemented by reference TRBV30 and TRBJ1-5, the full variable domain reads SQTIHQWPATLVQPVGSPLSLECTVEGTSNPNLYWYRQAAGRGLQLLFYSVGIGQISSEVPQNLSASRPQDRQFILSSKKLLLSDSGFYLCAWSPDLSNQPQHFGDGTRLSIL.

The chain combines TRBV5-1 with TRBJ1-3; D uncertain. Looked up from germline, CDR1 is SGHRS and CDR2 is YFSETQ. The germline V and J ends were trimmed by 0 bases and 2 bases, with 9 bases remaining between them. CDR3 length: 15 amino acids. The CDR3 here is CASSLDMTTGNTIYF. In DNA form, the CDR3 reads TGCGCCAGCAGCTTGGATATGACTACTGGAAACACCATATATTTT.

The rearrangement links TRBV27 to TRBJ1-6; D possibly corresponds to TRBD1 (5 bases). V gave up 2 bases and J gave up 5 bases, with 13 bases separating them. The CDR3 totals 16 residues. Germline CDR1 MNHEY, CDR2 SMNVEV (reference sequence). The CDR3 loop is CASSLVGVYDNSPLHF. The CDR3 DNA sequence: TGTGCCAGCAGTTTAGTGGGGGTATACGATAATTCACCCCTCCACTTT.

The chain uses TRBV4-1 and TRBJ2-7; the D gene could be TRBD1 or TRBD2 (5 bases each). The V end lost 4 bases, the J end lost 9 bases, and 16 bases lay between the germline ends. Germline CDR1 MGHRA, CDR2 YSYEKL. The CDR3 has 13 amino acids. The DNA for the CDR3 is TGCGCCAGCAGCCGCCTCGGGGTTCAGGGGCAGTACTTC. This sequence encodes CASSRLGVQGQYF.

V usage is TRBV7-9 and J usage is TRBJ2-7, with 7 bases lining up with TRBD1. V was pared by 4 bases and J by 1 base, with 10 bases of the junction left unmatched. The CDR3 has 16 amino acids. Germline V lookup: CDR1 SEHNR, CDR2 FQNEAQ (reference sequence). CDR3 amino acids: CASSSWGDRASYEQYF. The DNA of the CDR3 is TGTGCCAGCAGCTCGTGGGGAGACAGGGCGTCCTACGAGCAGTACTTC.

This clone has more than one count but fewer than ten. The V call is TRBV4-1, the J call TRBJ2-7, with 10 bases aligning to TRBD2. This CDR3 region has 16 residues. In germline, CDR1 is MGHRA, CDR2 YSYEKL. V lost 2 bases to trimming and J lost 6 bases; unmatched junction nucleotides: 10. The CDR3 is CASSQHSRTSGGEQYF. The CDR3 DNA sequence: TGCGCCAGCAGCCAACACAGCAGGACTAGCGGTGGCGAGCAGTACTTC.

There are a few counts of this clone. The chain couples TRBV10-3 to TRBJ2-1, with TRBD1 identical over 7 bases. The CDR3 covers 12 residues. CDR1 is ENHRY, CDR2 SYGVKD, per germline. V lost 7 bases to trimming and J lost 6 bases; unmatched junction nucleotides: 3. CDR3 sequence (DNA): TGTGCCATCACAAGGGACAGCAATGAGCAGTTCTTC. Protein product: CAITRDSNEQFF.

The rearrangement joins TRBV5-6 to TRBJ2-5, with TRBD1 identical over 7 bases. This CDR3 comprises 18 residues. Germline V gene data show CDR1 as SGHDT and CDR2 as YYEEEE. The junction had 20 bases not matched to a gene; V was cut back by 4 bases and J by 5 bases. The chain's CDR3 is CASSDVGTQDRPGETQYF. CDR3 bases: TGTGCCAGCAGCGACGTGGGAACCCAGGACAGGCCCGGGGAGACCCAGTACTTC.

The rearrangement joins TRBV5-6 to TRBJ2-4, with 7 bases lining up with TRBD2. Germline V gene lookup returns CDR1 SGHDT and CDR2 YYEEEE. This CDR3 contains 16 residues. Germline trimming cut 0 bases from V and 4 bases from J; bases unmatched to any gene: 7. The CDR3 region has the DNA TGTGCCAGCAGCTTGGGGCTTGGCGGGGGAAAAAACATTCAGTACTTC. This translates into CASSLGLGGGKNIQYF.

This clone was recorded a few times. The J gene is TRBJ2-5, the V gene TRBV30; no definite D call. V shed 1 base and J shed 3 bases, with 9 bases lying between them. The germline gives CDR1 GTSNPN, CDR2 SVGIG (reference sequence). This CDR3 comprises 13 residues. CDR3 nucleotides: TGTGCCTGGAGTGGCCTTCCCGAAGAGACCCAGTACTTC. Protein: CAWSGLPEETQYF.

The V and J genes are TRBV9 and TRBJ1-1; no clear D. The V and J ends lost 9 bases and 7 bases respectively, with 16 bases between them. The germline CDR1 and CDR2 sequences are SGDLS and YYNGEE. The CDR3 has 12 residues. CDR3 region: CATHRASGEAFF. DNA for the CDR3: TGTGCCACCCATAGAGCTTCGGGTGAAGCTTTCTTT.

The genes are TRBV13 and TRBJ1-1; 12 nucleotides match TRBD1. Germline CDR1 PRHDT, CDR2 FYEKMQ (reference sequence). J was trimmed by 5 bases and V by 5 bases; bases with no gene match: 3. There are 14 residues in the CDR3. In DNA form, the CDR3 reads TGTGCCAGCAGCCCGGGACAGGGGGCGACTGAAGCTTTCTTT. Protein: CASSPGQGATEAFF.

J is TRBJ2-7 and V is TRBV5-1, with D unclear. Looked up from germline, CDR1 is SGHRS and CDR2 is YFSETQ. The CDR3 covers 11 residues. V lost 7 bases to trimming and J lost 4 bases, with 9 bases between them. The DNA of the CDR3 is TGCGCCAGCGCCGATAGGTACGAGCAGTACTTC. It codes for CASADRYEQYF.

The CDR3 sequence: CATSRVENTEAFF. CDR3 DNA sequence: TGTGCCACCAGCAGAGTTGAGAACACTGAAGCTTTCTTT. This chain joins TRBV15 and TRBJ1-1; D remains unclear. CDR3 length: 13 residues. CDR1 is LNHNV and CDR2 is YYDKDF in the germline V gene (reference sequence). V was shortened by 1 base and J by 1 base, with 4 bases between the two germline ends. Full variable domain (missing parts from reference TRBV15 and TRBJ1-1): DAMVIQNPRYQVTQFGKPVTLSCSQTLNHNVMYWYQQKSSQAPKLLFHYYDKDFNNEADTPDNFQSRRPNTSFCFLDIRSPGLGDTAMYLCATSRVENTEAFFGQGTRLTVV.

The chain has TRBV6-5 and TRBJ2-5, with 8 bases aligning to TRBD1. The V gene's germline CDR1 is MNHEY and CDR2 SVGAGI. The V segment lost 10 bases and the J segment 6 bases; nucleotides outside the gene matches: 7. This CDR3 comprises 12 residues. CDR3 protein: CATSSGGKTQYF. In nucleotides, the CDR3 is TGTGCCACCTCATCAGGGGGCAAGACCCAGTACTTC.

This clone was found a few times. The chain recombines TRBV6-1 with TRBJ2-7, with 8 bases lining up with TRBD2. Germline trimming cut 1 base from V and 3 bases from J; bases unmatched to any gene: 5. The CDR3 runs 15 residues. CDR1 is MNHNS and CDR2 is SASEGT in the germline V gene. DNA for the CDR3: TGTGCCAGCAGTGAAGGGACAGCGGGAGTCTACGAGCAGTACTTC. Translated, it gives CASSEGTAGVYEQYF.

The chain has TRBV18 and TRBJ1-2; 9 bases are a match to TRBD1. V lost 0 bases, J lost 4 bases, and 9 bases stayed unmatched. CDR1 and CDR2 from the germline V gene are KGHSH and LQKENI. The CDR3 extends over 17 amino acids. The CDR3 loop reads CASSPPRADRGGYGYTF. CDR3 bases: TGTGCCAGCTCACCACCGCGGGCGGACAGGGGAGGCTATGGCTACACCTTC.